Listed below are T cell receptor beta chains from one sample, sequenced in a study of T cells in Graves' hyperthyroidism and ophthalmopathy. Using its own MiXCR run on the multiplex PCR reads, TCRdb lists one record per CDR3 protein. The sample includes around 440,000 distinct CDR3 sequences, approximately 14% of them seen just once. The sequenced material came from blood. These receptors all stem from a woman between 18 and 29 years old with Graves' hyperthyroidism. Both conserved end residues are trimmed from each CDR3. A D gene is named only where the DNA matches it firmly.

v_call,d_call,j_call,cdr3_aa
TRBV15,NA,TRBJ1-1,ATSARAEAF
TRBV6-2/TRBV6-3,NA,TRBJ1-6,ASSPNRESYNSPLH
TRBV7-2,NA,TRBJ2-3,ASSPGLGRDTQY
TRBV25-1,NA,TRBJ1-6,ASTLGGRNSPLH
TRBV4-3,NA,TRBJ1-6,ASSQDPRAPPLH
TRBV4-3,NA,TRBJ2-2,ASSRRRGTGELF
TRBV4-2,TRBD2,TRBJ2-3,ASSPSGGASDTQY
TRBV7-9,NA,TRBJ2-1,ASSLASETYNEQF
TRBV5-6,NA,TRBJ2-4,ASSLGRAARNIQY
TRBV28,NA,TRBJ1-1,ASSRTGTANTEAF
TRBV3-1,TRBD2,TRBJ2-2,ASSFSGGTNTGELF
TRBV28,NA,TRBJ2-7,ASSLKDEQY
TRBV7-9,TRBD1,TRBJ2-7,ASGPLGDRGAYEQY
TRBV7-2,NA,TRBJ1-1,ASSLRLGAWNTEAF
TRBV11-2,TRBD2,TRBJ2-3,ASSLTSGGARTDTQY
TRBV20-1,NA,TRBJ2-7,SARDGQLRLSNEQY
TRBV2,TRBD2,TRBJ2-3,ASRMGLAGTDTQY
TRBV29-1,TRBD1,TRBJ2-2,SVGGTAPNTGELF
TRBV13,NA,TRBJ1-3,ASSFPGAGNTIY
TRBV6-1,TRBD1,TRBJ2-6,ASSEQGEANVLT
TRBV9,NA,TRBJ2-5,ASSVDDRGQETQY
TRBV18,TRBD2,TRBJ2-7,ASSPTSGAYEQY
TRBV3-1,TRBD2,TRBJ2-3,ASSPAGLTTDTQY
TRBV20-1,NA,TRBJ2-2,SARGGTGELF
TRBV4-1,NA,TRBJ1-1,ASSQERTRDSKAF
TRBV20-1,TRBD1,TRBJ1-2,SARVQGAGGYT
TRBV2,TRBD1,TRBJ2-2,ASIEDRVTGELF
TRBV9,NA,TRBJ1-1,ASSGTAPEAF
TRBV28,NA,TRBJ1-1,ASSSPATVNTEAF
TRBV7-2,TRBD1,TRBJ2-1,ASSLEGQTPQF
TRBV20-1,NA,TRBJ1-2,SARDTGSESNYGYT